A single sample is the source of the 3 T cell receptor beta chains below, sequenced in a study of CD8+ T cells in alopecia areata. Investigators isolated RNA and reverse transcribed it into cDNA to act as the sequencing template. Sequencing was performed with immunoSEQ multiplex PCR; in TCRdb, only in-frame clones are kept and a portion is missing. The table lists more than 250,000 clones, no singletons, with 0.9% to 1.5% in the top ten. Markers used for sorting pooled cutaneous lymph node cells were CD4, CD8alpha, NKG2D, NKG2ACE and others. Material: CD4+ T cells sorted from a lymph node. The receptors originated from a C3H/HeJ mouse with alopecia areata. This mouse strain has H2-k as its MHC haplotype.

As concerns this clone: The genes and germline here are from mouse. The CDR3 end is not reached by the read, which stops 4 residues before it; the germline J gene fills it in. This sequence joins TRBV13-3 and TRBJ2-3, with 9 bases lining up with TRBD1. The CDR3 consists of 16 residues. Unmatched junction bases numbered 6, after V lost 4 bases and J lost 0 bases. The germline CDR1 and CDR2 sequences are NNHDY and SYVADS. The sequenced part of the CDR3 DNA is TGTGCCAGCAGTCAACAGGGGGCGCTAAGTGCAGAA. Its translation is CASSQQGALSAE. The full-length CDR3 reads as CASSQQGALSAETLYF.

On this clone itself: Mouse gene names apply. The observed sequence ends 4 residues before the CDR3 terminus, with the missing tail filled in from the germline J gene. The rearrangement joins TRBV4 to TRBJ1-2; possible D gene TRBD1, 6 bases. Per germline, CDR1 LGHDT and CDR2 YNNKQL (reference sequence). Trimming cost V 5 bases and J 0 bases, with 10 bases left between them. The CDR3 runs to 14 residues. The CDR3 bases that were read are TGTGCCAGCAGCCACCGGACAGCAAACTCC. Translated, it gives CASSHRTANS. The complete CDR3 reads CASSHRTANSDYTF. Based on the CDR3 plus reference TRBV4 and TRBJ1-2, the full variable domain is ETAVFQTPNYHVTQVGNEVSFNCKQTLGHDTMYWYKQDSKKLLKIMFSYNNKQLIVNETVPRRFSPQSSDKAHLNLRIKSVEPEDSAVYLCASSHRTANSDYTFGSGTRLLVI.

This clone was recorded a few times. Gene names and germline refer to mouse. Coverage ceases 4 residues before the CDR3 finishes, and the germline J gene fills in the end. The chain carries TRBV5 and TRBJ2-1; 7 nucleotides line up with TRBD2. The CDR3 is made up of 14 amino acids. Germline values: CDR1 LGHNA, CDR2 YNLKQL (reference sequence). The CDR3 reads CASSQVGGMTEQFF. The CDR3 DNA, read in part, is TGTGCCAGCAGCCAAGTTGGGGGGATGACT.